This T cell receptor beta chain stems from a study of regulatory T cells in long-lasting Graves disease. Study observations and caveats: TRBV28, TRBJ1-2 and TRBJ2-5 were segments that persistent disease favored.

This CDR3 is 13 amino acids long. Germline V CDR1 and CDR2: SGHAT, FQNNGV. V was shortened by 3 bases and J by 7 bases, with 13 bases between the two germline ends. Combining iRepertoire HTBI primers with Arm-PCR of CDR3 regions, the authors built TCR beta libraries. TCRdb fed the multiplex PCR reads into MiXCR, producing one record per CDR3 protein. The repertoire includes 370,000 or so distinct CDR3 sequences, roughly 17% of them detected once, and about 19% sits in the top ten. Time point: newly diagnosed GD, antithyroid drugs for less than 3 months. Generation of the TCR library employed RNA extracted from PBMCs. The patients were enrolled through endocrinology in Xi'an, China. This clonotype was detected many times. Antigen specificity is unknown. The same specimen was also included in a second study, on T cells in Graves' hyperthyroidism and ophthalmopathy.

The source is a young woman with Graves disease. Sequenced material: peripheral blood mononuclear cells (PBMCs), taken at new diagnosis, from a patient treated with antithyroid drugs. This chain links TRBV11-2 with TRBJ2-7, with D possibly matching TRBD1 (5 bases). CDR3 bases: TGTGCCAGCAGCTTTAGTAGGGGTTGGGAGCAGTACTTC. It is translated as CASSFSRGWEQYF.